This TCR beta chain was sequenced in a study of early T cells in non-severe SARS-CoV-2 infection. Study information: Sequencing used unsorted whole-blood bulk RNA, so chains lack pairing. Whole-study findings and limits: Comparison of clonotypes with VDJdb favored anti-spike CD8 responses while missing private and CD4 specificities.

Each cDNA molecule carried a unique molecular identifier. TCRdb redid the calling of the 5' RACE reads with MiXCR, one entry per CDR3 protein. The sample has about 58,000 distinct CDR3 sequences, around 12% seen once. Trimming took off 5 bases at V and 4 bases at J, with 9 bases between the two ends. Germline CDR1 and CDR2: LGHDT and YNNKEL (reference sequence). CDR3 length equals 12 residues. Notes on this clonotype: Its antigen is undetermined.

The sample taken for sequencing was whole blood. The chain has TRBV3-1 and TRBJ2-7; no clear D. The clonotype was recovered from an adult who was a healthcare worker with PCR-confirmed SARS-CoV-2 infection or an uninfected control (not recorded which). The CDR3 coding sequence is TGTGCCAGCAGCGCGACTGAATACGAGCAGTACTTC. Its protein is CASSATEYEQYF.